This T cell receptor beta chain stems from a study of T cells in localized non-small cell lung cancer. Sequencing used immunoSEQ multiplex PCR; TCRdb keeps in-frame clones, though not all of them. The sample yields around 1,800 clones, less than 35% seen once. This clone occurred a few times. Its antigen is unknown. Germline CDR1 reads SGHVS; CDR2 reads FNYEAQ. The CDR3 length is 15 residues. The ends were cut back, 6 bases at V and 7 bases at J, with 20 bases in the middle. General observations from the study: One tumor region alone was sequenced, and heterogeneity therefore remains possible.

The TCR sequence derives from a female donor aged 60 or older with stage I lung adenocarcinoma. The genes are TRBV7-6 and TRBJ2-3; D may be TRBD1 or TRBD2 (5 bases each). The sequences come from normal lung tissue next to the tumor, collected before any cancer treatment. CDR3 amino acids: CASRKGTEYQNTQYF. The CDR3 DNA sequence: TGTGCCAGCAGAAAAGGGACGGAATACCAAAATACGCAGTATTTT.